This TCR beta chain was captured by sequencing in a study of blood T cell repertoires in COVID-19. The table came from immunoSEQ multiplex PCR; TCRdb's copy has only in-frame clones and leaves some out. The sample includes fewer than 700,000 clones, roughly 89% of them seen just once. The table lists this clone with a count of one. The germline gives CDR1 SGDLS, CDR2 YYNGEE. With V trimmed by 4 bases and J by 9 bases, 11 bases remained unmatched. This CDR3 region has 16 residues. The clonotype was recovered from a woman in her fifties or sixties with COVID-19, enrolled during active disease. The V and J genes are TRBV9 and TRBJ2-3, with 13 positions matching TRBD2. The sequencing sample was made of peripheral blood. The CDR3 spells CASSKWTSGGSATQYF. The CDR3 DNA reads TGTGCCAGCAGCAAATGGACTAGCGGGGGTTCAGCCACGCAGTATTTT.